This TCR beta chain was profiled in a study of blood T cell repertoires in COVID-19. Overall study: COVID-19 samples collected from the United States, Italy and Spain covered acute and convalescent phases. The analysed material was cDNA or gDNA that came from T cells, B-cell-depleted T cells, or PBMCs.

V shed 3 bases, J shed 0 bases, and the junction held 5 bases outside the gene matches. Germline V gene lookup returns CDR1 SGHRS and CDR2 YFSETQ. CDR3 length: 15 residues. Original processing methods: For nucleated cells, counts were estimated from reference gene primer amplification. Method: immunoSEQ multiplex PCR; TCRdb's copy keeps in-frame clones and lacks some. Clonal size and the V and J genes are those of that table, whereas D and trimming came from the DNA. The data contain approximately 80,000 clones, 60% to 80% of them seen just once; the ten biggest clones take up roughly 15%. The chain combines TRBV5-1 with TRBJ1-1; 7 bases match TRBD1. The source of this sequence is a man between 65 and 80 years old with active or convalescent COVID-19. Sample: peripheral blood. In DNA form, the CDR3 reads TGCGCCAGCAGCTGGGGACAGCACATGAACACTGAAGCTTTCTTT. Amino acids: CASSWGQHMNTEAFF. Drawing the rest from reference TRBV5-1 and TRBJ1-1, the complete variable domain is KAGVTQTPRYLIKTRGQQVTLSCSPISGHRSVSWYQQTPGQGLQFLFEYFSETQRNKGNFPGRFSGRQFSNSRSEMNVSTLELGDSALYLCASSWGQHMNTEAFFGQGTRLTVV.